The 5 T cell receptor beta chains listed next were all sequenced from one sample in a study of blood T cells in healthy people across ages. Using a J-beta primer mix together with a sample-barcoded 5' primer, a second PCR was run for roughly 6 to 11 cycles. Using its own MiXCR run on the 5' RACE reads, TCRdb lists one record per CDR3 protein. This table holds about 720,000 distinct CDR3 sequences, 22% found once. Sequencing was carried out using blood. The source is a man between 65 and 85 years old in good health.

This clonotype has a handful of counts. The chain couples TRBV9 to TRBJ2-3; 9 bases map to TRBD2. Germline values: CDR1 SGDLS, CDR2 YYNGEE. J gave up 2 bases and V 0 bases, and 4 bases lay outside the gene matches. The CDR3 sequence is 16 residues long. CDR3 DNA: TGTGCCAGCAGCGTAGCTCCTAGCGGGGTCACAGATACGCAGTATTTT. Protein sequence: CASSVAPSGVTDTQYF.

The chain carries TRBV7-2 and TRBJ2-3, with D unclear. Germline-derived CDR1 and CDR2 are SGHTA and FQGNSA. The CDR3 loop spans 13 amino acids. The V and J ends lost 5 bases and 1 base respectively, with 7 bases between them. The CDR3 loop reads CASSTAGTDTQYF. In DNA form, the CDR3 reads TGTGCCAGCAGCACCGCTGGCACAGATACGCAGTATTTT.

This clonotype has just a few counts. This rearrangement joins TRBV7-2 to TRBJ1-1, with a tentative D call TRBD1 (6 bases). CDR1 and CDR2 from the germline V gene are SGHTA and FQGNSA. The CDR3 has 13 amino acids. With 2 bases removed from V and 10 bases from J, the gap between germline ends came to 14 bases. CDR3 sequence: CASSLSVGAGAFF. CDR3 nucleotides: TGTGCCAGCAGCTTATCAGTGGGGGCAGGAGCTTTCTTT. The variable domain in full, with the rest retrieved from reference TRBV7-2 and TRBJ1-1, is GAGVSQSPSNKVTEKGKDVELRCDPISGHTALYWYRQSLGQGLEFLIYFQGNSAPDKSGLPSDRFSAERTGGSVSTLTIQRTQQEDSAVYLCASSLSVGAGAFFGQGTRLTVV.

This clonotype was seen only a few times. The CDR3 region is CASSSTENEQFF. In DNA form, the CDR3 reads TGTGCCAGCAGTTCGACTGAGAATGAGCAGTTCTTC. The gene calls are TRBV12-3 or TRBV12-4 and TRBJ2-1; D gene unclear. The CDR3 has 12 residues. V was cut by 4 bases and J by 7 bases, with 8 bases left in between.

This chain connects TRBV2 to TRBJ2-5; D call uncertain. CDR1 and CDR2 (germline): SNHLY, FYNNEI. Trimming removed 6 bases from V and 5 bases from J, with 7 bases in between. The CDR3 loop spans 11 amino acids. The CDR3 nucleotides read TGTGCCAGCAGCAATCTGGAGACCCAGTACTTC. This translates into CASSNLETQYF. Full variable domain (missing parts from reference TRBV2 and TRBJ2-5): EPEVTQTPSHQVTQMGQEVILRCVPISNHLYFYWYRQILGQKVEFLVSFYNNEISEKSEIFDDQFSVERPDGSNFTLKIRSTKLEDSAMYFCASSNLETQYFGPGTRLLVL.